The T cell receptor (beta chain) described here comes from a study of T cell responses to AZD1222 COVID-19 vaccine. Sequencing used immunoSEQ multiplex PCR; TCRdb keeps in-frame clones, though not all of them. The sample holds around 140,000 clones, 90% seen once. The TCR was taken from an adult in good health. The source was peripheral blood, collected on day 0 of AZD1222 vaccination.

The CDR3 region is CASSLERAPAYEQYF. DNA of the CDR3: TGTGCCAGCAGCTTAGAGAGGGCGCCAGCCTACGAGCAGTACTTC. The chain links TRBV11-2 to TRBJ2-7; a weak D match, TRBD2 (5 bases). V shed 0 bases and J shed 2 bases, with 11 bases lying between them. CDR1 and CDR2 from the germline V gene are SGHAT and FQNNGV. The CDR3 loop spans 15 amino acids.